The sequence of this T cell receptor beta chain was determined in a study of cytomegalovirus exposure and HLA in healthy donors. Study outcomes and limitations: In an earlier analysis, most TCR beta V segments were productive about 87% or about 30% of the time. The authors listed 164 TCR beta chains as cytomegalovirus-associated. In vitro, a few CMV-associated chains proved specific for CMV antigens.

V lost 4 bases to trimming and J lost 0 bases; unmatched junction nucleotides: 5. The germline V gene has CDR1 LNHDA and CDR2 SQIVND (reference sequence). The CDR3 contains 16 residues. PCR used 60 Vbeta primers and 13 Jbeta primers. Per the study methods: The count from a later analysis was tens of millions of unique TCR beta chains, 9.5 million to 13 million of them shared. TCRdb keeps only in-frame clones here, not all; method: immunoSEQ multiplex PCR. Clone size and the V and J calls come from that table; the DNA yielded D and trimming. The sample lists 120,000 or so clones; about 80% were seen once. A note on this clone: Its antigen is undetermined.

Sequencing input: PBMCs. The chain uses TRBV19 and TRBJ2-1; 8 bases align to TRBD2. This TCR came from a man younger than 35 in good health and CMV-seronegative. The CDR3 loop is CASSTSGGSSYNEQFF. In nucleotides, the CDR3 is TGTGCCAGTAGTACAAGCGGGGGTAGCTCCTACAATGAGCAGTTCTTC.